This T cell receptor beta chain was documented in a study of cytomegalovirus exposure and HLA in healthy donors. V lost 1 base, J lost 3 bases, and 15 bases lay in between. The CDR3 spans 16 residues. Germline assignment: CDR1 SEHNR and CDR2 FQNEAQ (reference sequence). With 60 Vbeta and 13 Jbeta primers, the PCR was carried out. Data came from immunoSEQ multiplex PCR; TCRdb stores just in-frame clones and leaves some out. In the table there are some 180,000 clones, around 83% of which are singletons. The J gene is TRBJ1-1, the V gene TRBV7-9; TRBD1 might be the D (5 bases). The clonotype originates from a woman aged 18-29 years in good health and CMV-seronegative. The specimen was PBMCs. The CDR3 spells CASSLGQGSPDTEAFF. CDR3 DNA sequence: TGTGCCAGCAGCTTAGGTCAGGGCTCTCCCGACACTGAAGCTTTCTTT.